The 25 T cell receptor beta chains reported below all come from one sample, sequenced in a study of blood T cell repertoires in COVID-19 (dated by TCRdb to the early 2020s). Library preparation used the immunoSEQ multiplex PCR assay. TCRdb took over this immuneACCESS table, retaining in-frame rearrangements with V and J assigned. Such tables are incomplete; in checked studies, under half of the missing clones stem from an unresolved V gene, and the remainder is unexplained. The sample table records 45,000 to 65,000 clones; 90% of these occur just once. Clones ranked in the top ten supply less than 4% of the sample. The sequencing sample was made of peripheral blood. The receptor source for this set is a man in his fifties with acute or convalescent COVID-19.

This chain joins TRBV19 and TRBJ2-1; the D gene is possibly TRBD2 (7 bases). CDR3 length: 16 amino acids. Germline CDR1 reads LNHDA; CDR2 reads SQIVND (reference sequence). V dropped 7 bases and J dropped 6 bases, with 22 bases sitting between them. CDR3 in DNA: TGTGCCAGTAAAGCGGGAACTAGCTGGGGGCCCAATGAGCAGTTCTTC. Protein: CASKAGTSWGPNEQFF.

This chain uses TRBV11-3 with TRBJ2-7; 9 bases line up with TRBD2. CDR1 is SGHNT, CDR2 YENEEA, per germline. Unmatched junction bases numbered 12, after V lost 5 bases and J lost 7 bases. The CDR3 contains 15 residues. The CDR3 protein is CASSPLGAGGGEQYF. Here the CDR3 DNA reads TGTGCCAGCAGCCCCCTCGGAGCGGGAGGAGGGGAGCAGTACTTC.

V gene TRBV5-4 combines with J gene TRBJ1-2; 9 positions agree with TRBD1. CDR1 is SGHNT, CDR2 YYREEE, per germline (reference sequence). Trimming removed 2 bases from V and 1 base from J; junction bases left unmatched: 6. This CDR3 spans 16 amino acids. As DNA, the CDR3 is TGTGCCAGCAGCTTAGAGGGGACAGGGTTTAACTATGGCTACACCTTC. It encodes CASSLEGTGFNYGYTF. The full variable domain, its missing parts supplied by reference TRBV5-4 and TRBJ1-2, is ETGVTQSPTHLIKTRGQQVTLRCSSQSGHNTVSWYQQALGQGPQFIFQYYREEENGRGNFPPRFSGLQFPNYSSELNVNALELDDSALYLCASSLEGTGFNYGYTFGSGTRLTVV.

The V call is TRBV6-5, the J call TRBJ2-1; 9 bases align to TRBD2. V was clipped by 5 bases and J by 4 bases; unmatched bases: 3. The length of the CDR3 is 14 residues. Germline loops: CDR1 MNHEY, CDR2 SVGAGI. DNA for the CDR3: TGTGCCAGCAGTCGACTAGCGGAGTACAATGAGCAGTTCTTC. Protein product: CASSRLAEYNEQFF.

The rearrangement uses TRBV6-1 and TRBJ2-2, with 11 positions matching TRBD2. Trimming removed 4 bases from V and 0 bases from J; junction bases left unmatched: 10. Germline-derived CDR1 and CDR2 are MNHNS and SASEGT. This CDR3 is 19 amino acids long. DNA of the CDR3: TGTGCCAGCAGTGTTGGGAATAGCGGGAGGGCACCGAACACCGGGGAGCTGTTTTTT. Translating it yields CASSVGNSGRAPNTGELFF.

This sequence joins TRBV6-5 and TRBJ2-3, with 7 bases identical to TRBD2. The germline gives CDR1 MNHEY, CDR2 SVGAGI. The CDR3 extends over 14 amino acids. Trimming at V came to 2 bases and at J to 5 bases, leaving 4 bases not matched to a gene. In nucleotides, the CDR3 is TGTGCCAGCAGTTACGGGAGGGTGCAAGATACGCAGTATTTT. This encodes CASSYGRVQDTQYF.

The J gene is TRBJ1-2, the V gene TRBV5-4; D is possibly TRBD1 (6 bases). Looked up from germline, CDR1 is SGHNT and CDR2 is YYREEE (reference sequence). V was shortened by 4 bases and J by 7 bases, with 14 bases between the two germline ends. This CDR3 spans 13 amino acids. CDR3 nucleotide sequence: TGTGCCAGCAGCCCCGGACAGATAGGTGGCTACACCTTC. Its protein is CASSPGQIGGYTF.

Only one count was recorded for this clone. The chain carries TRBV1 and TRBJ2-7; TRBD2 reflects the table's D call only, with no check against the DNA. TRBV1 is described as a pseudogene. This CDR3 has 15 residues. CDR3 DNA sequence: TGCACCAGCAGCCGTGGACTAGGCCCATCCTACGAGCAGTACTTC. Its protein is CTSSRGLGPSYEQYF.

This chain connects TRBV10-1 to TRBJ2-1, with a tentative D call TRBD2 (6 bases). The length of the CDR3 is 17 residues. Looked up from germline, CDR1 is WNHNN and CDR2 is SYGVQD (reference sequence). The germline V and J ends were trimmed by 7 bases and 12 bases, with 31 bases remaining between them. The DNA for the CDR3 is TGCGCCAGCACCTCGGGGTCAGGGCGGGATAATCAGTACAGGCAGTTCTTC. Protein product: CASTSGSGRDNQYRQFF.

The sample holds one count of this clone. J is TRBJ2-5 and V is TRBV24-1, with TRBD2 matching over 7 bases. CDR3 length: 13 residues. CDR1 is KGHDR, CDR2 SFDVKD, per germline. V was clipped by 8 bases and J by 3 bases; unmatched bases: 5. The CDR3 nucleotides read TGTGCCACCACCACTGGGGGGGAAGAGACCCAGTACTTC. Encoded protein: CATTTGGEETQYF.

The rearrangement joins TRBV29-1 to TRBJ2-3, with a tentative D call TRBD2 (6 bases). From germline, CDR1 is SQVTM and CDR2 ANQGSEA. This CDR3 contains 17 residues. V lost 3 bases and J lost 4, with 23 bases in between. The CDR3 here is CSVDGPREGGIPDTQYF. The CDR3 DNA sequence: TGCAGCGTTGATGGCCCGCGTGAGGGAGGAATTCCAGATACGCAGTATTTT.

The V call is TRBV13, the J call TRBJ1-4, with D maybe TRBD1 (5 bases). Germline V gene data show CDR1 as PRHDT and CDR2 as FYEKMQ (reference sequence). The CDR3 consists of 12 residues. The V gene lost 5 bases and the J gene lost 7 bases, with 8 bases spanning the gap. The CDR3 here is CASSRGGEKLFF. CDR3 bases: TGTGCCAGCAGCCGCGGGGGTGAAAAACTGTTTTTT.

The CDR3 nucleotides are TGTGCCAGCAGCGGCAGGACTAGCGGGAGTGAAAATGAGCAGTTCTTC. Translating gives CASSGRTSGSENEQFF. The V gene is TRBV7-8, the J gene TRBJ2-1; 13 bases are a match to TRBD2. This CDR3 is 16 amino acids long. The junction had 8 bases not matched to a gene; V was cut back by 5 bases and J by 7 bases. Germline assignment: CDR1 SGHVS and CDR2 FQNEAQ.

The rearrangement joins TRBV7-2 to TRBJ2-5, with TRBD2 matching 12 bases. The germline V gene encodes CDR1 SGHTA and CDR2 FQGNSA. The J segment lost 5 bases and the V segment lost 2 bases, leaving 6 bases of the junction unmatched. The CDR3 is 16 amino acids. The CDR3 is CASSLLAGGGGETQYF. The CDR3 coding sequence is TGTGCCAGCAGCTTACTAGCGGGAGGGGGAGGGGAGACCCAGTACTTC.

The genes are TRBV28 and TRBJ2-1, with 7 bases that match TRBD2. The CDR3 is made up of 15 amino acids. Trimming removed 5 bases from V and 5 bases from J; junction bases left unmatched: 9. The V gene's germline CDR1 is MDHEN and CDR2 SYDVKM. This CDR3 reads CASSPGGAVNNEQFF. The DNA of the CDR3 is TGTGCCAGCAGTCCGGGAGGAGCGGTCAACAATGAGCAGTTCTTC.

The J gene is TRBJ2-1, the V gene TRBV30; TRBD2 aligns across 8 bases. This CDR3 has 16 residues. The junction had 17 bases not matched to a gene; V was cut back by 4 bases and J by 9 bases. Germline V lookup: CDR1 GTSNPN, CDR2 SVGIG (reference sequence). The CDR3 here is CAWNPKGASGSTEQFF. CDR3 bases: TGTGCCTGGAACCCAAAGGGAGCAAGCGGGAGCACTGAGCAGTTCTTC. Complete variable domain (other parts from reference TRBV30 and TRBJ2-1): SQTIHQWPATLVQPVGSPLSLECTVEGTSNPNLYWYRQAAGRGLQLLFYSVGIGQISSEVPQNLSASRPQDRQFILSSKKLLLSDSGFYLCAWNPKGASGSTEQFFGPGTRLTVL.

This clone was found once. This chain uses TRBV5-6 with TRBJ2-7; no firm D call. The V end lost 4 bases, the J end lost 6 bases, and 14 bases lay between the germline ends. Germline CDR1 and CDR2: SGHDT and YYEEEE. The CDR3 has 13 residues. CDR3 in amino acids: CASSPQRSGEQYF. The CDR3 DNA is TGTGCCAGCAGCCCGCAGAGATCGGGCGAGCAGTACTTC.

The V gene is TRBV6-6, the J gene TRBJ1-4, with TRBD1 identical over 10 bases. The length of the CDR3 is 14 residues. Germline values: CDR1 MNHNY, CDR2 SVGAGI (reference sequence). V shed 7 bases, J shed 7 bases, and the junction held 6 bases outside the gene matches. This chain's CDR3 is CASKGGDRGEKLFF. CDR3 bases: TGTGCCAGCAAGGGGGGGGACAGGGGTGAAAAACTGTTTTTT.

V usage is TRBV18 and J usage is TRBJ1-3; TRBD1 matches 10 bases. The CDR3 loop spans 18 amino acids. Germline V gives CDR1 KGHSH, CDR2 LQKENI. Trimming removed 3 bases from V and 0 bases from J; junction bases left unmatched: 8. The CDR3 nucleotides read TGTGCCAGCTCACCTTTACAGGGACAGGGGATCTCTGGAAACACCATATATTTT. It yields the protein CASSPLQGQGISGNTIYF.

About this clone itself: In the same sample, other DNA sequences code for this CDR3. CDR3 DNA sequence: TGTGCCAGCAGCCAAGTGCGGAGCTCTGGAAACACCATATATTTT. Its protein is CASSQVRSSGNTIYF. The chain uses TRBV14 and TRBJ1-3; D remains unclear. Germline CDR1 is SGHDN and CDR2 is FVKESK. Trimming left V 1 base short and J 0 bases short, with 7 bases between. The CDR3 is 15 amino acids.

The J gene is TRBJ1-5, the V gene TRBV9; 9 bases map to TRBD1. CDR1 and CDR2 from the germline V gene are SGDLS and YYNGEE. This CDR3 is 16 amino acids long. V dropped 3 bases and J dropped 2; count of bases not matched to a gene: 6. The CDR3 DNA is TGTGCCAGCAGCGCACGAGGGACAGGGCGCAATCAGCCCCAGCATTTT. Amino acids: CASSARGTGRNQPQHF.

The chain is built from TRBV10-1 and TRBJ2-3, with 7 bases that match TRBD2. CDR1 and CDR2 (germline): WNHNN, SYGVQD (reference sequence). The V gene end was trimmed by 0 bases and the J gene end by 4 bases; junction bases not matched to a gene: 10. There are 17 residues in the CDR3. DNA for the CDR3: TGCGCCAGCAGTGAGTCGTCTGGCGGGAGCGGGGCAGATACGCAGTATTTT. Its protein product is CASSESSGGSGADTQYF.

The chain links TRBV4-3 to TRBJ2-1; maybe TRBD1 (5 bases). Trimming left V 0 bases short and J 4 bases short, with 13 bases between. Germline V gene data show CDR1 as LGHNA and CDR2 as YSLEER. The CDR3 sequence is 16 residues long. CDR3 sequence reads: CASSQDTPRAYNEQFF. DNA of the CDR3: TGCGCCAGCAGCCAAGATACCCCCAGGGCATACAATGAGCAGTTCTTC.

This clone was found once. The rearrangement uses TRBV5-1 and TRBJ2-3; possibly TRBD1 for D (7 bases). Trimming took 3 bases from V and 6 from J, leaving 17 bases between them. The CDR3 totals 15 residues. The germline CDR1 and CDR2 sequences are SGHRS and YFSETQ. The CDR3, as DNA: TGCGCCAGCAGCTCAGGGGGGCGAGGGGCGGATACGCAGTATTTT. Its translation: CASSSGGRGADTQYF.

The chain couples TRBV29-1 to TRBJ2-2; possibly TRBD1 for D (5 bases). There are 13 residues in the CDR3. CDR1 and CDR2 from the germline V gene are SQVTM and ANQGSEA. The CDR3 spells CRIKGSRTGELFF. The CDR3 DNA is TGCAGGATAAAGGGGTCTCGCACCGGGGAGCTGTTTTTT.